These 27 T cell receptor beta chains originate from one sample sequenced in a study of blood T cell repertoires in COVID-19. Clones were sequenced by immunoSEQ multiplex PCR, and TCRdb holds only the in-frame ones, with some missing. The sample has 200,000 to 250,000 clones; about 88% are singletons. Sequenced sample: peripheral blood. These receptors came from a woman aged 45-65 years with COVID-19, enrolled during active disease.

The CDR3 bases are TGTGCCAGCAGCTTAGGAGGAGACTACATTTACAATGAGCAGTTCTTC. Protein product: CASSLGGDYIYNEQFF. J is TRBJ2-1 and V is TRBV5-4; TRBD2 might be the D (5 bases). There are 16 residues in the CDR3. Germline V gives CDR1 SGHNT, CDR2 YYREEE (reference sequence). V lost 2 bases and J 4 bases, leaving 16 bases between the germline ends.

The chain combines TRBV6-2 or TRBV6-3 with TRBJ2-7; 10 bases line up with TRBD1. CDR3 size: 14 residues. The V gene's germline CDR1 is MNHEY and CDR2 SVGEGT. V trimming: 2 bases; J trimming: 4 bases; junction bases outside the gene matches: 2. For the CDR3, the DNA is TGTGCCAGCAGTTACGTGGACAGGGGGTACGAGCAGTACGTC. This encodes CASSYVDRGYEQYV.

The chain joins TRBV24-1 to TRBJ2-3; the D is unclear. V lost 4 bases and J 4 bases, leaving 11 bases between the germline ends. The germline V gene encodes CDR1 KGHDR and CDR2 SFDVKD. CDR3 length: 14 residues. CDR3 bases: TGTGCCACCAGTGAGGGCTCGGCCCCAGATACGCAGTATTTT. This codes for CATSEGSAPDTQYF.

This clone was detected once. V is TRBV13 and J is TRBJ2-3; possibly TRBD1 for D (7 bases). This CDR3 is 15 amino acids long. Trimming shortened V by 5 bases and J by 2 bases, and 14 bases separated the two germline ends. The germline V gene encodes CDR1 PRHDT and CDR2 FYEKMQ (reference sequence). CDR3 DNA sequence: TGTGCCAGCAGCCAGGGGGGCAACCCCACAGATACGCAGTATTTT. Translation: CASSQGGNPTDTQYF.

V usage is TRBV19 and J usage is TRBJ2-3; TRBD2 matches 7 bases. This CDR3 contains 17 residues. V lost 6 bases and J lost 0; bases outside the gene matches: 12. Germline lookup yields CDR1 LNHDA and CDR2 SQIVND (reference sequence). Here the CDR3 DNA reads TGTGCCAGTAGCCCCCAGGCGCGGGGGACTAGCACAGATACGCAGTATTTT. This sequence encodes CASSPQARGTSTDTQYF. The full variable domain, completed using reference TRBV19 and TRBJ2-3, is DGGITQSPKYLFRKEGQNVTLSCEQNLNHDAMYWYRQDPGQGLRLIYYSQIVNDFQKGDIAEGYSVSREKKESFPLTVTSAQKNPTAFYLCASSPQARGTSTDTQYFGPGTRLTVL.

This sequence joins TRBV7-9 and TRBJ2-7; D remains unclear. The CDR3 is made up of 13 amino acids. Germline assignment: CDR1 SEHNR and CDR2 FQNEAQ (reference sequence). With 3 bases removed from V and 5 bases from J, the gap between germline ends came to 11 bases. The CDR3 loop is CASSLVAGHEQYF. The CDR3 DNA reads as TGTGCCAGCAGCTTGGTGGCTGGGCACGAGCAGTACTTC. The variable domain in full, with the rest retrieved from reference TRBV7-9 and TRBJ2-7, is DTGVSQNPRHKITKRGQNVTFRCDPISEHNRLYWYRQTLGQGPEFLTYFQNEAQLEKSRLLSDRFSAERPKGSFSTLEIQRTEQGDSAMYLCASSLVAGHEQYFGPGTRLTVT.

Only one count was recorded for this clone. V usage is TRBV12-3 or TRBV12-4 and J usage is TRBJ2-1, with 8 bases fitting TRBD2. This CDR3 region has 13 residues. The J segment lost 7 bases and the V segment lost 6 bases, leaving 5 bases of the junction unmatched. The CDR3 loop reads CASSGGAGNEQFF. Written as DNA, the CDR3 is TGTGCCAGCAGCGGGGGGGCAGGAAATGAGCAGTTCTTC.

This chain connects TRBV10-1 to TRBJ2-7, with 8 bases fitting TRBD2. Germline CDR1 and CDR2: WNHNN and SYGVQD (reference sequence). J lost 2 bases, V lost 2 bases, and 5 bases had no gene match. This CDR3 has 15 residues. CDR3 DNA sequence: TGCGCCAGCAGTGAGAGTAGCGGGGCAACCTACGAGCAGTACGTC. The encoded protein is CASSESSGATYEQYV.

The gene calls are TRBV27 and TRBJ2-7; TRBD1 agrees at 7 bases. The length of the CDR3 is 13 residues. Germline V CDR1 and CDR2: MNHEY, SMNVEV (reference sequence). V was pared by 8 bases and J by 3 bases, with 7 bases of the junction left unmatched. CDR3 nucleotides: TGTGCCAGCTCCTTACAGGGGAGCTACGAGCAGTACTTC. Translating it yields CASSLQGSYEQYF.

The V gene is TRBV28, the J gene TRBJ2-7; 10 bases fit TRBD1. CDR1 and CDR2 (germline): MDHEN, SYDVKM. The trim removed 8 bases at V and 6 bases at J, leaving 7 bases unmatched. This CDR3 spans 13 amino acids. CDR3 coding DNA: TGTGCCAGCGGGACAGGGGAGAGAATCGAGCAGTACGTC. Protein sequence: CASGTGERIEQYV.

Remarks on this clone: The same CDR3 also results from other DNA sequences found in this sample. V is TRBV27 and J is TRBJ1-5; 8 bases are shared with TRBD1. V shed 0 bases, J shed 6 bases, and the junction held 4 bases outside the gene matches. Looked up from germline, CDR1 is MNHEY and CDR2 is SMNVEV (reference sequence). There are 15 residues in the CDR3. The CDR3 bases are TGTGCCAGCAGTTTATCCGCAGGGGGCGGTCAGCCCCAGCATTTT. Translating it yields CASSLSAGGGQPQHF.

V usage is TRBV10-2 and J usage is TRBJ1-2; D is undetermined. This CDR3 has 14 residues. In germline, CDR1 is WSHSY, CDR2 SAAADI. The V and J ends lost 5 bases and 0 bases respectively, with 10 bases between them. The CDR3 region has the DNA TGCGCCAGCAGTAGAATGGGAGCTAACTATGGCTACACCTTC. Its protein product is CASSRMGANYGYTF.

This clone was picked up one time. The chain is built from TRBV6-5 and TRBJ2-7; 8 bases are shared with TRBD1. Trimming cost V 6 bases and J 1 base; bases outside gene matches: 8. The CDR3 runs 15 residues. CDR1 MNHEY and CDR2 SVGAGI come from the germline V gene. The chain's CDR3 is CASSIDRGGSYEQYF. The DNA for the CDR3 is TGTGCCAGCAGCATAGACAGGGGAGGTTCCTACGAGCAGTACTTC.

The chain has TRBV7-6 and TRBJ2-1; TRBD2 matches 9 bases. V gave up 5 bases and J gave up 1 base; unmatched junction bases: 9. Germline CDR1 is SGHVS and CDR2 is FNYEAQ. The CDR3 is 17 amino acids. CDR3 residues: CASSRGGLAGSYNEQFF. The CDR3 coding sequence is TGTGCCAGCAGCCGGGGGGGACTAGCAGGTTCCTACAATGAGCAGTTCTTC.

The chain links TRBV3-1 (or the pseudogene TRBV3-2) to TRBJ2-2; 8 positions agree with TRBD1. CDR1 and CDR2 from the germline V gene are LGHDT and YNNKEL (reference sequence). V lost 7 bases to trimming and J lost 7 bases; unmatched junction nucleotides: 8. This CDR3 is built from 14 residues. The CDR3 DNA reads TGTGCCAGCACCCAGGACAGGGCTAGCGGGGAGCTGTTTTTT. Encoded protein: CASTQDRASGELFF.

The chain combines TRBV18 with TRBJ1-5; no firm D call. CDR3 size: 13 residues. The ends were cut back, 2 bases at V and 6 bases at J, with 8 bases in the middle. Per germline, CDR1 KGHSH and CDR2 LQKENI. DNA of the CDR3: TGTGCCAGCTCACCAAGCTTCGGTCAGCCCCAGCATTTT. It yields the protein CASSPSFGQPQHF.

This clone was observed a single time. The CDR3 spells CASSHHRQGGYTEAFF. DNA of the CDR3: TGCGCCAGCAGCCATCATAGACAGGGGGGTTACACTGAAGCTTTCTTT. The chain employs TRBV4-1 and TRBJ1-1; 9 bases line up with TRBD1. The length of the CDR3 is 16 residues. V lost 3 bases to trimming and J lost 3 bases; unmatched junction nucleotides: 8. Germline loops: CDR1 MGHRA, CDR2 YSYEKL.

This rearrangement joins TRBV6-5 to TRBJ2-7; 10 nucleotides line up with TRBD1. The V gene's germline CDR1 is MNHEY and CDR2 SVGAGI. The length of the CDR3 is 14 residues. The V and J ends lost 10 bases and 1 base, in that order; junction bases with no gene match: 7. CDR3 bases: TGTGCCATCCGAGACAGGGGGCAATCCTACGAGCAGTACTTC. Protein sequence: CAIRDRGQSYEQYF.

The gene calls are TRBV27 and TRBJ2-7; 7 nucleotides line up with TRBD2. The CDR3 contains 15 residues. In germline, CDR1 is MNHEY, CDR2 SMNVEV (reference sequence). With 0 bases clipped from V and 3 bases from J, the junction kept 5 bases outside the gene matches. CDR3 in amino acids: CASSLSGGGVYEQYV. For the CDR3, the DNA is TGTGCCAGCAGTTTATCTGGGGGGGGTGTCTACGAGCAGTACGTC.

Turning to this clone: It may be a read error: a sequence one base away is much more abundant. The chain combines TRBV6-6 with TRBJ1-5, with 10 bases that match TRBD1. V shed 6 bases, J shed 2 bases, and the junction held 19 bases outside the gene matches. The germline V gene has CDR1 MNHNY and CDR2 SVGAGI (reference sequence). The CDR3 is 20 residues long. The DNA of the CDR3 is TGTGCCAGCAGCAGAAAACAGTCCGGGACAGGGGTTACGGGCAATCAGCCCCAGCATTTT. Amino acids: CASSRKQSGTGVTGNQPQHF.

This chain links TRBV4-1 with TRBJ1-1; 8 positions agree with TRBD1. J lost 1 base, V lost 3 bases, and 4 bases had no gene match. The CDR3 runs to 15 residues. Germline V lookup: CDR1 MGHRA, CDR2 YSYEKL. CDR3 DNA: TGCGCCAGCAGCCATGACAGGGGATGGAACACTGAAGCTTTCTTT. Protein sequence: CASSHDRGWNTEAFF.

The V gene is TRBV7-9, the J gene TRBJ2-7, with TRBD2 matching over 8 bases. V shed 5 bases and J 2 bases; nucleotides not matched to a gene: 11. This CDR3 is built from 16 residues. In germline, CDR1 is SEHNR, CDR2 FQNEAQ (reference sequence). Here the CDR3 reads CASSEGASGRPYEQYF. CDR3 DNA sequence: TGTGCCAGCAGCGAAGGGGCTAGCGGGCGACCCTACGAGCAGTACTTC.

The V and J genes are TRBV6-2 or TRBV6-3 and TRBJ1-2; D gene uncertain. The CDR3 covers 15 residues. Germline V lookup: CDR1 MNHEY, CDR2 SVGEGT. Trimming pared 4 bases from V and 5 bases from J, leaving 17 bases between. The CDR3 sequence is CASSFRRQDLYGYTF. CDR3 bases: TGTGCCAGCAGTTTCAGGAGGCAGGACCTTTATGGCTACACCTTC.

The rearrangement uses TRBV5-1 and TRBJ2-2; TRBD2 might be the D (5 bases). The CDR3 extends over 15 amino acids. The germline gives CDR1 SGHRS, CDR2 YFSETQ. The V and J ends lost 4 bases and 5 bases respectively, with 15 bases between them. CDR3 coding DNA: TGCGCCAGCAGCCCTTCGAGTTCGGGGACCGGGGAGCTGTTTTTT. Its protein product is CASSPSSSGTGELFF.

This rearrangement joins TRBV3-1 (or the pseudogene TRBV3-2) to TRBJ1-3; the match to TRBD1 covers 11 bases. The germline V gene encodes CDR1 LGHDT and CDR2 YNNKEL (reference sequence). Trimming took 3 bases from V and 0 from J; bases not matched to a gene: 4. This CDR3 spans 17 amino acids. The CDR3 DNA is TGTGCCAGCAGCCACGGGACAGGGGGAAACTCTGGAAACACCATATATTTT. Translating gives CASSHGTGGNSGNTIYF.

This clone was seen once. The V call is TRBV7-3, the J call TRBJ2-3; TRBD1 matches 7 bases. The CDR3 is made up of 15 amino acids. V shed 5 bases, J shed 1 base, and the junction held 6 bases outside the gene matches. In germline, CDR1 is SGHTA, CDR2 FQGTGA. The CDR3 loop is CASSRLDRGTDTQYF. The CDR3 nucleotides read TGTGCCAGCAGCCGACTCGACAGGGGCACAGATACGCAGTATTTT.

The chain is built from TRBV19 and TRBJ1-6; D is unresolved. Germline V gene lookup returns CDR1 LNHDA and CDR2 SQIVND (reference sequence). With 3 bases removed from V and 0 bases from J, the gap between germline ends came to 21 bases. The CDR3 is made up of 20 amino acids. CDR3: CASSISHRRQPGSYNSPLHF. Here the CDR3 DNA reads TGTGCCAGTAGTATCAGTCATCGGCGGCAGCCTGGCTCCTATAATTCACCCCTCCACTTT.